The rows below give T cell receptor beta chains drawn from one sample of a study of cytomegalovirus exposure and HLA in healthy donors. Produced via immunoSEQ multiplex PCR; TCRdb's table is partial and in-frame only. The repertoire consists of about 200,000 clones, with approximately 85% occurring once and the leading ten covering over 2%. Sequenced: PBMCs. Receptors originate from a woman aged 45-65 years in good health and CMV-seronegative. CDR3s include the opening cysteine and the closing phenylalanine or tryptophan. Fields, in order: CDR3 DNA, CDR3 protein, V gene, clone size, J gene, D gene. A D gene is named only where the DNA matches it firmly. A clone size is listed for some rows: how often the clone was seen (once, few, many), or a class if it is expanded.

CDR3 DNA: TGTGCCAGCAGTGAAGGTATTGTCTCTAACTATGGCTACACCTTC; CDR3 protein: CASSEGIVSNYGYTF; V gene: TRBV6-1; clone size: -; J gene: TRBJ1-2; D gene: -
CDR3 DNA: TGTGCCAGCAGCCTGACCTCCGGGACAGATACGCAGTATTTT; CDR3 protein: CASSLTSGTDTQYF; V gene: TRBV5-4; clone size: -; J gene: TRBJ2-3; D gene: -
CDR3 DNA: TGCAGCGTTGCAGGGGGAACCGGGGAGCTGTTTTTT; CDR3 protein: CSVAGGTGELFF; V gene: TRBV29-1; clone size: once; J gene: TRBJ2-2; D gene: TRBD1
CDR3 DNA: TGTGCAAGTCGCTTAGGGACTAGCGGGAGCCAAGAGACCCAGTACTTC; CDR3 protein: CASRLGTSGSQETQYF; V gene: TRBV12-2; clone size: once; J gene: TRBJ2-5; D gene: -
CDR3 DNA: TGTGCCAGCAGTTACTCAGGGACAGGTTATGAAAAACTGTTTTTT; CDR3 protein: CASSYSGTGYEKLFF; V gene: TRBV6-5; clone size: once; J gene: TRBJ1-4; D gene: TRBD1
CDR3 DNA: TGTGCCAGCAGCCGCAAAAATGACAGGGAAGGTGGAAACACCATATATTTT; CDR3 protein: CASSRKNDREGGNTIYF; V gene: TRBV7-9; clone size: -; J gene: TRBJ1-3; D gene: TRBD1
CDR3 DNA: TGTGCCAGCAGTTTATCACCTTTCTACGAGCAGTACTTC; CDR3 protein: CASSLSPFYEQYF; V gene: TRBV27; clone size: -; J gene: TRBJ2-7; D gene: -
CDR3 DNA: TGTGCCAGCAGCTTAATTCCATACGAGCAGTACTTC; CDR3 protein: CASSLIPYEQYF; V gene: TRBV7-2; clone size: -; J gene: TRBJ2-7; D gene: -
CDR3 DNA: TGTGCCAGTAGTCCCGGGCTGGGAGAATCCAACGAGCAGTACTTC; CDR3 protein: CASSPGLGESNEQYF; V gene: TRBV19; clone size: -; J gene: TRBJ2-7; D gene: -
CDR3 DNA: TGTGCCAGCAGCCAAGAGACAGGGGGCGCTTCGCCCCTCCACTTT; CDR3 protein: CASSQETGGASPLHF; V gene: TRBV4-2; clone size: -; J gene: TRBJ1-6; D gene: TRBD1
CDR3 DNA: TGTGCCAGCAGTGAACTCAGCGCCTCTTTCTCCTACAATGAGCAGTTCTTC; CDR3 protein: CASSELSASFSYNEQFF; V gene: TRBV6-1; clone size: once; J gene: TRBJ2-1; D gene: -
CDR3 DNA: TGCGCCAGCAGCCCCCGAGCGGGTTGGGACGAGCAGTACTTC; CDR3 protein: CASSPRAGWDEQYF; V gene: TRBV4-3; clone size: -; J gene: TRBJ2-7; D gene: -
CDR3 DNA: TGTGCCAGTAGTTTTCGGACGGGAGCTAACTATGGCTACACCTTC; CDR3 protein: CASSFRTGANYGYTF; V gene: TRBV19; clone size: -; J gene: TRBJ1-2; D gene: -
CDR3 DNA: TGTGCCAGCAGCTTAGGGACAGACAAAGCTTTCTTT; CDR3 protein: CASSLGTDKAFF; V gene: TRBV11-1; clone size: -; J gene: TRBJ1-1; D gene: -
CDR3 DNA: TGCGCCAGCAGCTTGCAGGAGAACACTGAAGCTTTCTTT; CDR3 protein: CASSLQENTEAFF; V gene: TRBV5-1; clone size: -; J gene: TRBJ1-1; D gene: -
CDR3 DNA: TGCGCCAGCAGCCGAGGGGCGGGGGGCGGCGGCTACACCTTC; CDR3 protein: CASSRGAGGGGYTF; V gene: TRBV4-3; clone size: -; J gene: TRBJ1-2; D gene: -
CDR3 DNA: TGTGCCAGCAGGGACCGGGCCCGAGGGGAGCAGTTCTTC; CDR3 protein: CASRDRARGEQFF; V gene: TRBV6-5; clone size: -; J gene: TRBJ2-1; D gene: -
CDR3 DNA: TGTGCCTGGAGTGGGAACACAGGGGGCTATGGCTACACCTTC; CDR3 protein: CAWSGNTGGYGYTF; V gene: TRBV30; clone size: few; J gene: TRBJ1-2; D gene: TRBD1
CDR3 DNA: TGTGCCAGCAGCTTAGCGTCAGGGGGCAATCAGCCCCAGCATTTT; CDR3 protein: CASSLASGGNQPQHF; V gene: TRBV7-9; clone size: -; J gene: TRBJ1-5; D gene: -
CDR3 DNA: TGTGCCACCAACCGGGCAGACCGGGGTGAAAAACTGTTTTTT; CDR3 protein: CATNRADRGEKLFF; V gene: TRBV15; clone size: -; J gene: TRBJ1-4; D gene: -
CDR3 DNA: TGCAGCGTTAAGGGCACGGGAGTGGCGGATGAGCAGTTCTTC; CDR3 protein: CSVKGTGVADEQFF; V gene: TRBV29-1; clone size: -; J gene: TRBJ2-1; D gene: -
CDR3 DNA: TGTGCCAGCAGTTTATCGACACAAGAGACCCAGTACTTC; CDR3 protein: CASSLSTQETQYF; V gene: TRBV27; clone size: -; J gene: TRBJ2-5; D gene: -
CDR3 DNA: TGTGCCAGCAGTTTGATGACAGTTCTGAACACTGAAGCTTTCTTT; CDR3 protein: CASSLMTVLNTEAFF; V gene: TRBV28; clone size: -; J gene: TRBJ1-1; D gene: -
CDR3 DNA: TGTGCGCCCCTCTCGGGACACCTTTGCGGGTATGGCTACACCTTC; CDR3 protein: CAPLSGHLCGYGYTF; V gene: TRBV27; clone size: -; J gene: TRBJ1-2; D gene: -
CDR3 DNA: TGTGCCAGCTCACCTCTCGACGAGCAGTACTTC; CDR3 protein: CASSPLDEQYF; V gene: TRBV18; clone size: -; J gene: TRBJ2-7; D gene: -
CDR3 DNA: TGTGCCAGCTCACCTCTGGGGGCGGGAGGCTACGAGCAGTACTTC; CDR3 protein: CASSPLGAGGYEQYF; V gene: TRBV18; clone size: once; J gene: TRBJ2-7; D gene: TRBD2
CDR3 DNA: TGCAGCGTTGAGGTAGCGGGAGAAATCGAGCAGTACTTC; CDR3 protein: CSVEVAGEIEQYF; V gene: TRBV29-1; clone size: -; J gene: TRBJ2-7; D gene: TRBD2
CDR3 DNA: TGTGCCACCAGCAGAGAGGGGCTGGCTACGGCCGAGCAGTTCTTC; CDR3 protein: CATSREGLATAEQFF; V gene: TRBV15; clone size: few; J gene: TRBJ2-1; D gene: -
CDR3 DNA: TGTGCCAGCAGCCTACAGGAAGGGGGACAGACCCAGTACTTC; CDR3 protein: CASSLQEGGQTQYF; V gene: TRBV14; clone size: once; J gene: TRBJ2-5; D gene: -
CDR3 DNA: TGCGCCAGCAGTCCTATAGCGGGAGGGCCGTCCAATGAGCAGTTCTTC; CDR3 protein: CASSPIAGGPSNEQFF; V gene: TRBV5-1; clone size: -; J gene: TRBJ2-1; D gene: TRBD2
CDR3 DNA: TGTGCCATCAGTGAGTCCCAGGATTTGAACACTGAAGCTTTCTTT; CDR3 protein: CAISESQDLNTEAFF; V gene: TRBV10-3; clone size: -; J gene: TRBJ1-1; D gene: -
CDR3 DNA: TGTGCCAGCAGCTTAAGTCCCTTGGCGAACACTGAAGCTTTCTTT; CDR3 protein: CASSLSPLANTEAFF; V gene: TRBV7-3; clone size: -; J gene: TRBJ1-1; D gene: -
CDR3 DNA: TGCGCCAGCAATTTGGGGGCGGGAGTCTACAATGAGCAGTTCTTC; CDR3 protein: CASNLGAGVYNEQFF; V gene: TRBV5-1; clone size: -; J gene: TRBJ2-1; D gene: -
CDR3 DNA: TGTGCCAGCAGTGAATCTAGGCCTAGGGAGGGTCAGCCCCAGCATTTT; CDR3 protein: CASSESRPREGQPQHF; V gene: TRBV2; clone size: -; J gene: TRBJ1-5; D gene: -
CDR3 DNA: TGTGCCAGCAGCCCAGGTAGCGGGGCCCTATGGAAGTTCTTC; CDR3 protein: CASSPGSGALWKFF; V gene: TRBV27; clone size: once; J gene: TRBJ2-1; D gene: TRBD2
CDR3 DNA: TGTGCCAGCGCAAGACAGGTCGTCACTGAAGCTTTCTTT; CDR3 protein: CASARQVVTEAFF; V gene: TRBV28; clone size: -; J gene: TRBJ1-1; D gene: -
CDR3 DNA: TGTGCCAGCTGCCGCAGGGGTCTGAACACTGAAGCTTTCTTT; CDR3 protein: CASCRRGLNTEAFF; V gene: TRBV25-1; clone size: -; J gene: TRBJ1-1; D gene: -
CDR3 DNA: TGTGCCAGCAGCTCTCTCGATACGCAGTATTTT; CDR3 protein: CASSSLDTQYF; V gene: TRBV7-2; clone size: -; J gene: TRBJ2-3; D gene: -
CDR3 DNA: TGTGCCAGCAGTTCCCGAGGGGGCAACACTGAAGCTTTCTTT; CDR3 protein: CASSSRGGNTEAFF; V gene: TRBV27; clone size: -; J gene: TRBJ1-1; D gene: TRBD1
CDR3 DNA: TGTGCCTCCAAGGAAGGGGGTGGCTACACCTTC; CDR3 protein: CASKEGGGYTF; V gene: TRBV25-1; clone size: -; J gene: TRBJ1-2; D gene: -
CDR3 DNA: TGTGCCAGCAGCGTAGGCCTAGCGTACGAGCAGTACTTC; CDR3 protein: CASSVGLAYEQYF; V gene: TRBV9; clone size: -; J gene: TRBJ2-7; D gene: -
CDR3 DNA: TGTGCCAGCAGCGCAGACATGGGCTACGAGCAGTACTTC; CDR3 protein: CASSADMGYEQYF; V gene: TRBV7-9; clone size: few; J gene: TRBJ2-7; D gene: -
CDR3 DNA: TGTGCCAGCATTGGACTACGCTCTTCTGACAATGAGCAGTTCTTC; CDR3 protein: CASIGLRSSDNEQFF; V gene: TRBV28; clone size: -; J gene: TRBJ2-1; D gene: -
CDR3 DNA: TGTGCCAGCAGCTTTATCTACAGGGGGCGCGACGCTTTCTTT; CDR3 protein: CASSFIYRGRDAFF; V gene: TRBV7-2; clone size: -; J gene: TRBJ1-1; D gene: TRBD1
CDR3 DNA: TGCGCCAGCAGCTTTACAGGGGGGATGTCCGGAGAAGCTTTCTTT; CDR3 protein: CASSFTGGMSGEAFF; V gene: TRBV5-1; clone size: -; J gene: TRBJ1-1; D gene: TRBD1
CDR3 DNA: TGTGCCAGCAGCCGAGGGACAGGGAGGTACAATGAGCAGTTCTTC; CDR3 protein: CASSRGTGRYNEQFF; V gene: TRBV7-8; clone size: -; J gene: TRBJ2-1; D gene: TRBD1
CDR3 DNA: TGCAGCGTGGCCCCAGGGGGGAGCACTGAAGCTTTCTTT; CDR3 protein: CSVAPGGSTEAFF; V gene: TRBV29-1; clone size: -; J gene: TRBJ1-1; D gene: TRBD1
CDR3 DNA: TGTGCCAGTCAGGGGGCTGACTATGGCTACACCTTC; CDR3 protein: CASQGADYGYTF; V gene: TRBV27; clone size: -; J gene: TRBJ1-2; D gene: TRBD1
CDR3 DNA: TGTGCCACCATGGCCTCACGGGGGGAGACCCAGTACTTC; CDR3 protein: CATMASRGETQYF; V gene: TRBV6-5; clone size: -; J gene: TRBJ2-5; D gene: -
CDR3 DNA: TGTGCCAGCAGTTTTACGGGTCTAGGCCAAGAGACCCAGTACTTC; CDR3 protein: CASSFTGLGQETQYF; V gene: TRBV28; clone size: -; J gene: TRBJ2-5; D gene: -
CDR3 DNA: TGCGCCAGCAGCTTCTTGCCACTAGAGCGGGGCTCCTACGAGCAGTACTTC; CDR3 protein: CASSFLPLERGSYEQYF; V gene: TRBV5-1; clone size: once; J gene: TRBJ2-7; D gene: TRBD2
CDR3 DNA: TGCGCCAGCAGTCGGGGAGAGGATACACAGTATTTT; CDR3 protein: CASSRGEDTQYF; V gene: TRBV5-1; clone size: -; J gene: TRBJ2-3; D gene: -
CDR3 DNA: TGTGCCAGCACCTTAGGGGGGAGGGGGAGCACCGGGGAGCTGTTTTTT; CDR3 protein: CASTLGGRGSTGELFF; V gene: TRBV28; clone size: few; J gene: TRBJ2-2; D gene: -
CDR3 DNA: TGTGCCAGCAGCTCCTGGCTAGGCAATCAGCCCCAGCATTTT; CDR3 protein: CASSSWLGNQPQHF; V gene: TRBV7-8; clone size: -; J gene: TRBJ1-5; D gene: -
CDR3 DNA: TGTGCCAGCAGGGAACAGGGCAGGGCCACAGATACGCAGTATTTT; CDR3 protein: CASREQGRATDTQYF; V gene: TRBV27; clone size: -; J gene: TRBJ2-3; D gene: -